The T cell receptor (beta chain) described here comes from a study of blood T cell repertoires in COVID-19. Turning to the study itself: Specimens from acute and convalescent COVID-19 originated in the United States, Italy and Spain.

Original handling: From reference gene primer amplification, estimates of nucleated cell counts were derived. Generated by immunoSEQ multiplex PCR, the TCRdb table keeps only in-frame clones and is missing some. V and J calls and clone size are as listed in that table; D and trimming were resolved from the DNA. The table shows 110,000 to 150,000 clones, with nearly 85% occurring only once. The CDR3 is 17 amino acids. From germline, CDR1 is MDHEN and CDR2 SYDVKM. The V and J ends lost 3 bases and 0 bases respectively, with 17 bases between them. The receptor was derived from a human donor in a cohort sampled during active COVID-19. The chain employs TRBV28 and TRBJ1-2, with D possibly TRBD1 on 6 matching bases. Sequenced input: peripheral blood. CDR3 amino acids: CASSFFAGGETNYGYTF. The CDR3 coding sequence is TGTGCCAGCAGTTTTTTCGCGGGGGGCGAAACTAACTATGGCTACACCTTC.